The TCR beta chain under discussion was sequenced for a study of tumor-infiltrating lymphocytes in primary liver carcinoma. Overall study: The patient group consisted of men and women aged 30 to 69 years. About 3.65 to 8 million productive TCRbeta reads were obtained from the samples, with similar numbers across tissue types. General observations from the study: Tumor-adjacent and tumor-blood pairs overlapped less than tumor region pairs did.

This clonotype has more than one count but fewer than ten. The antigen remains undetermined. Priming with a constant-region primer yielded TCR beta cDNA from roughly 490 ng total RNA. Generation of the TCR beta libraries relied on three nested multiplex PCR rounds using slightly modified ARM-PCR. In the first two PCR rounds, TRBV1-TRBV30 forward primers were paired with a C-beta reverse primer, and each round lasted roughly 9 cycles. TCRdb reanalysed the multiplex PCR reads using MiXCR and keeps one entry per CDR3 protein. Of fewer than 350,000 distinct CDR3 sequences in the sample, more than 55% were seen once. Germline DNA was also extracted, with blood RNA taken from unsorted whole blood. CDR1 and CDR2 from the germline V gene are SGHRS and YFSETQ. V was trimmed by 4 bases and J by 4 bases, leaving 14 bases between them. The CDR3 spans 14 residues.

The source of this sequence is a man aged 35 to 55 with primary liver carcinoma and hepatitis B virus infection. Sequenced sample: peripheral blood. The chain has TRBV5-1 and TRBJ2-5; maybe TRBD1 (6 bases). The CDR3 is CASSRDNYRETQYF. The CDR3 DNA is TGCGCCAGCAGCAGGGACAACTATCGAGAGACCCAGTACTTC.